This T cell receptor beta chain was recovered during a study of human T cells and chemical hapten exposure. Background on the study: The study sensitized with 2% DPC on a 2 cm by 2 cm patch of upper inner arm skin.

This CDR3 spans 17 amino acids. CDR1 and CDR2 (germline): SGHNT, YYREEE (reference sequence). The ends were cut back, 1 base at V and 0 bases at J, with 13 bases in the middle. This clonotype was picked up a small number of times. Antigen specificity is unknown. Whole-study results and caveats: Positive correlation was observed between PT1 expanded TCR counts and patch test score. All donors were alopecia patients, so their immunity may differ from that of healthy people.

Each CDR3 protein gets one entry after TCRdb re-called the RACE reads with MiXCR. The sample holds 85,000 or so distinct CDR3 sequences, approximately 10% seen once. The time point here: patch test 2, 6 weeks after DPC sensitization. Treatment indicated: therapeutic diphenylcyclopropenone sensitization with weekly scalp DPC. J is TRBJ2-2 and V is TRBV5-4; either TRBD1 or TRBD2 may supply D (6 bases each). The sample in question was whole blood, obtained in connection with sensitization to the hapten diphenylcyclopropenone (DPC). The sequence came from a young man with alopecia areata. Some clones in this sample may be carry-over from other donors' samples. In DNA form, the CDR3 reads TGTGCCAGCAGCTTGCTCGGGGGCAACGCGAACACCGGGGAGCTGTTTTTT. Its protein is CASSLLGGNANTGELFF.